The TCR beta chain under discussion was sequenced for a study of shared clonotypes between healthy human individuals. Study-level background: With ages of 18 to 49, the donors were two women and a few men. Whole-study results and caveats: About 5% was the fraction of naive CD4 clonotypes found shared across several donors.

Notes on this clone: Its antigen is currently unknown.

The CDR3 length is 13 residues. V lost 7 bases, J lost 6 bases, and 13 bases lay in between. CDR1 and CDR2 (germline): MNHEY, SVGAGI. TCRdb's copy holds only in-frame clones and misses some; the assay was immunoSEQ multiplex PCR. The sample lists about 2 million clones, approximately 95% seen once, with under 0.15% in the top ten. What was sequenced was naive CD4+ T cells sorted from blood. Described subset: CD45RA+ positively selected. This chain joins TRBV6-5 and TRBJ2-1; no clear D. This clonotype originated in a young man in good health. CDR3 sequence: CASIAGPSNEQFF. The CDR3 DNA reads as TGTGCCAGCATTGCCGGGCCTTCCAATGAGCAGTTCTTC.